Below, 7 T cell receptor beta chains from the same sample are listed, as sequenced in a study of post-analysis software for immune sequencing data. Points from the study as a whole: Controls had lower frequencies than patients of roughly five TRBV segments, which included TRBV5-6, TRBV5-1 and TRBV20-1.

cDNA libraries of TCR beta carried unique molecular identifiers. TCRdb ran MiXCR on the PCR reads and lists one entry per CDR3 protein. Among about 620,000 distinct CDR3 sequences listed, 40% to 50% were seen once. No antigen has been identified for these receptors. The sample comprised blood. All receptors derive from a girl between 10 and 17 years old with multiple sclerosis.

The rearrangement links TRBV9 to TRBJ2-7; 12 bases are a match to TRBD2. The CDR3 totals 16 residues. Germline V gene lookup returns CDR1 SGDLS and CDR2 YYNGEE. V lost 3 bases, J lost 1 base, and 5 bases stayed unmatched. CDR3 nucleotides: TGTGCCAGCAGCGGGACTAGCGGGGCTGCTTCCTACGAGCAGTACTTC. Residues: CASSGTSGAASYEQYF.

The chain employs TRBV7-2 and TRBJ2-7; D is uncertain. Germline V lookup: CDR1 SGHTA, CDR2 FQGNSA. With 1 base removed from V and 6 bases from J, the gap between germline ends came to 7 bases. The CDR3 covers 12 residues. The CDR3 nucleotides read TGTGCCAGCAGCTTAGGGGTAACCGAGCAGTACTTC. It yields the protein CASSLGVTEQYF.

The chain recombines TRBV9 with TRBJ2-7; 7 bases are shared with TRBD1. This CDR3 has 15 amino acids. Trimming cost V 3 bases and J 0 bases; bases outside gene matches: 6. CDR1 SGDLS and CDR2 YYNGEE come from the germline V gene. The chain's CDR3 is CASSGRQGSSYEQYF. The CDR3 DNA reads TGTGCCAGCAGCGGGAGACAGGGCAGCTCCTACGAGCAGTACTTC.

The J gene is TRBJ2-7, the V gene TRBV20-1; D is ambiguous. The CDR3 has 11 residues. Deletions cut 7 bases from V and 2 bases from J, with 9 bases between. Germline V CDR1 and CDR2: DFQATT, SNEGSKA (reference sequence). The CDR3 nucleotides are TGCAGTGTCCCGGATACCTACGAGCAGTACTTC. It translates to CSVPDTYEQYF.

V is TRBV12-3 or TRBV12-4 and J is TRBJ1-5; D uncertain. Trimming took 6 bases from V and 0 from J, leaving 6 bases between them. The CDR3 runs 13 residues. CDR3 DNA: TGTGCCAGCAGGGATAATAGCAATCAGCCCCAGCATTTT. This encodes CASRDNSNQPQHF.

The rearrangement links TRBV7-6 to TRBJ2-1; D possibly corresponds to TRBD2 (5 bases). The V and J ends lost 4 bases and 8 bases respectively, with 15 bases between them. This CDR3 has 14 amino acids. From germline, CDR1 is SGHVS and CDR2 FNYEAQ. CDR3 sequence (DNA): TGTGCCAGCAGCTCAAATCCCGGGAACCATGAGCAGTTCTTC. Its translation: CASSSNPGNHEQFF.

This clonotype was counted between two and nine times. The chain is built from TRBV5-1 and TRBJ2-1, with 9 bases lining up with TRBD1. Trimming removed 2 bases from V and 8 bases from J; junction bases left unmatched: 11. The CDR3 extends over 16 amino acids. The germline CDR1 and CDR2 sequences are SGHRS and YFSETQ. CDR3 in DNA: TGCGCCAGCAGCTTCCCTCGGGACAGGGTTCTTCATGAGCAGTTCTTC. It encodes CASSFPRDRVLHEQFF.